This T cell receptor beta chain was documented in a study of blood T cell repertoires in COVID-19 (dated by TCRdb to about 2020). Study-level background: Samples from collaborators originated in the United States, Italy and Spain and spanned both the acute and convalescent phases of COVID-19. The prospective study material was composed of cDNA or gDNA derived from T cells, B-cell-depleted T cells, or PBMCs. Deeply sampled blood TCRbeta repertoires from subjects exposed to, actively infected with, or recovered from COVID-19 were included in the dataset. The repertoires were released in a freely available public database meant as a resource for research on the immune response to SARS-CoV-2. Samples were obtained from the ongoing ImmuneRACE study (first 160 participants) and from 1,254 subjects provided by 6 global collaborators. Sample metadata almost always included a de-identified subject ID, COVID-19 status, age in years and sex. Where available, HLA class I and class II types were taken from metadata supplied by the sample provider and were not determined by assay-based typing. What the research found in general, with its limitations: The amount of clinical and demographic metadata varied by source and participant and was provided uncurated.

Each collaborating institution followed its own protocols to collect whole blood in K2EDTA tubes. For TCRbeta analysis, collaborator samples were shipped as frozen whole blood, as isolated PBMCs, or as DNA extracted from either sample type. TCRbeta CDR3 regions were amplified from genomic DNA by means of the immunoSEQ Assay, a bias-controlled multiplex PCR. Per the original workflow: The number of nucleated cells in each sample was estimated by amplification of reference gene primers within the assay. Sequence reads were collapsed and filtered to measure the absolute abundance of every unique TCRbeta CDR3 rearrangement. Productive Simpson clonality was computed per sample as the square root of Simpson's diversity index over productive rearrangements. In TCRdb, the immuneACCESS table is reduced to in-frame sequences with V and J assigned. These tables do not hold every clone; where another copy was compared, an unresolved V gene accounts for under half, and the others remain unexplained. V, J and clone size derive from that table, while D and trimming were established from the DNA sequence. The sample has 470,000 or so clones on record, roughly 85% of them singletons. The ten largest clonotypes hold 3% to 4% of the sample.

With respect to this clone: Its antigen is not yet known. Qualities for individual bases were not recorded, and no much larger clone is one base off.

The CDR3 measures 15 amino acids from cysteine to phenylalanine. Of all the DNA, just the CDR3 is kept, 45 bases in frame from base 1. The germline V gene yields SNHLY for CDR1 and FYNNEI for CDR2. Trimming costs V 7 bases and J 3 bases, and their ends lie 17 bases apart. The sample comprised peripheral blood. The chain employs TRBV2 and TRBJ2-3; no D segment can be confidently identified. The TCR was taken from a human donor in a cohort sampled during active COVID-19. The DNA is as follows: TGTGCCAGCACCCCCCACCCTCCCAGGACAGATACGCAGTATTTT. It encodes CASTPHPPRTDTQYF.